This is a list of T cell receptor beta chains from one sample in a study of spatial heterogeneity in lung cancer. Via MiXCR, TCRdb re-called the 5' RACE reads, giving one row per CDR3 protein. The sample consists of tens of thousands of distinct CDR3 sequences, roughly 7% of them appearing once. The source was PBMCs, collected at surgery. These receptors all stem from a female donor with early-stage non-small cell lung cancer. Both conserved end residues are trimmed from each CDR3.

CDR3 length	V gene	J gene	CDR3 protein
9	TRBV10-3	TRBJ2-3	AISDTDTQY
12	TRBV19	TRBJ2-1	ASRGGKRYNEQF
11	TRBV27	TRBJ2-5	ASSLAEEGTQY
12	TRBV30	TRBJ1-5	AWSSGLADQPQH
13	TRBV29-1	TRBJ1-2	SVAPDRPTHYGYT
11	TRBV2	TRBJ2-7	ASSMDRTYEQY
13	TRBV6-2/TRBV6-3	TRBJ1-2	ASSYKGGPYYGYT
9	TRBV7-9	TRBJ1-6	ASSSESPLH
11	TRBV28	TRBJ2-7	ASSSPSAIEQY
11	TRBV3-1	TRBJ2-3	ASSRLEGTRKD
16	TRBV28	TRBJ2-2	ASSSLLGWDSVTGELF
10	TRBV20-1	TRBJ2-7	SARDSAYEQY
13	TRBV19	TRBJ1-2	ASSPLRQSNYGYT
14	TRBV7-6	TRBJ2-1	ASSPLAGGQDDEQF
11	TRBV19	TRBJ2-5	ASSQLNQETQY
12	TRBV15	TRBJ2-2	ATRQGVETGELF
12	TRBV6-1	TRBJ1-1	ASSGVRRGTEAF